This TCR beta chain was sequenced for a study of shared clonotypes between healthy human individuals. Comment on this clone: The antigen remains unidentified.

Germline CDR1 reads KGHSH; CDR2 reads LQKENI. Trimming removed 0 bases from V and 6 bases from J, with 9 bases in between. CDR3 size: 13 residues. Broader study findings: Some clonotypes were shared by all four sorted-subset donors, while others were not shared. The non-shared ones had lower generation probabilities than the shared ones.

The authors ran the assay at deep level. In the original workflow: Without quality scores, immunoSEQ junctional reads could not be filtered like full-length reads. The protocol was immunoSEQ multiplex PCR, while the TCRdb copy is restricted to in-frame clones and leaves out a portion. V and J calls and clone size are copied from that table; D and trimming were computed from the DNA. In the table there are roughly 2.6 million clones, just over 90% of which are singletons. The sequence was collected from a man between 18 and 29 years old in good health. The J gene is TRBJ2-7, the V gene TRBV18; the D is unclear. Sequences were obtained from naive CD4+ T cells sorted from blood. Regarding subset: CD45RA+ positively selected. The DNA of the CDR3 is TGTGCCAGCTCACCACCAGGAGATGTCGAGCAGTACTTC. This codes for CASSPPGDVEQYF. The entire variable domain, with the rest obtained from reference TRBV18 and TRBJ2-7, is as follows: NAGVMQNPRHLVRRRGQEARLRCSPMKGHSHVYWYRQLPEEGLKFMVYLQKENIIDESGMPKERFSAEFPKEGPSILRIQQVVRGDSAAYFCASSPPGDVEQYFGPGTRLTVT.